At least ten counts were recorded for the clone carrying this T cell receptor beta chain. What it binds is unknown. This sample is part of a study of post-analysis software for immune sequencing data. Study-wide context: Included among the disease courses, which were recorded for the cohort, were relapsing-remitting, secondary progressive and progressive-relapsing multiple sclerosis. Study findings and constraints: Significantly lower normalized Chao1 diversity was found in patients with multiple sclerosis relative to controls. By F measure, samples from a shared preparation batch strongly co-clustered. In patients, about five TRBV segments were more frequent than in controls, with TRBV5-6, TRBV5-1 and TRBV20-1 among them.

The V gene lost 3 bases and the J gene lost 4 bases, with 9 bases spanning the gap. The CDR3 sequence is 13 residues long. The germline CDR1 and CDR2 sequences are WSHSY and SAAADI. Researchers reported that TCR beta cDNA libraries carried unique molecular identifiers. There were roughly 0.95 to 11 million T cells, and 450,000 to 550,000 cDNA molecules came from them. Each CDR3 protein gets one entry after TCRdb re-called the PCR reads with MiXCR. This table holds some 800,000 distinct CDR3 sequences, about half found once. The receptor's source is a girl between 10 and 17 years old with multiple sclerosis. The chain is built from TRBV10-2 and TRBJ1-1; the D is unclear. The sequenced sample was blood. CDR3: CASSDPAITEAFF. The CDR3 nucleotides are TGCGCCAGCAGTGATCCTGCTATCACTGAAGCTTTCTTT.